This TCR delta chain was sequenced for a study of γδ T cells in repeated Plasmodium falciparum infection. Overall study results and limits: Vgamma9/Vdelta2+ T cells showed a stable polyclonal repertoire with shared TCRgamma sequences. Malian children's Vdelta2-negative repertoires appeared more expanded and less diverse than Australians'.

TCRdb applied CATT to the multiplex PCR reads for clone calling. The sample records 75,000 to 95,000 delta-chain clones, 0.85% to 1% being singletons. This clone was counted only a few times. The antigen remains unidentified. TCRdb's protein, taken from a much larger clone, differs from this DNA's translation at residue 15, likely owing to a read error; the protein displayed comes from the DNA. The CDR3 sequence is 22 residues long. Germline CDR1 TSWWSYY, CDR2 QGS. V lost 2 bases, J lost 1 base, and 20 bases stayed unmatched. Gammadelta T cells were flow-sorted from PBMC into Vgamma9/Vdelta2+ and Vdelta2-negative populations for bulk analysis.

The sample comprised gamma-delta T cells from blood. The V gene is TRDV1, the J gene TRDJ2; 9 bases agree with TRDD3. The TCR originated in a pool of human donors (malaria-infected and uninfected, not separated). CDR3 sequence: CALGEIWPIPVLGENLTAQLFF. The CDR3 DNA reads as TGTGCTCTTGGGGAAATATGGCCCATTCCGGTACTGGGGGAGAATTTGACAGCACAACTCTTCTTT.